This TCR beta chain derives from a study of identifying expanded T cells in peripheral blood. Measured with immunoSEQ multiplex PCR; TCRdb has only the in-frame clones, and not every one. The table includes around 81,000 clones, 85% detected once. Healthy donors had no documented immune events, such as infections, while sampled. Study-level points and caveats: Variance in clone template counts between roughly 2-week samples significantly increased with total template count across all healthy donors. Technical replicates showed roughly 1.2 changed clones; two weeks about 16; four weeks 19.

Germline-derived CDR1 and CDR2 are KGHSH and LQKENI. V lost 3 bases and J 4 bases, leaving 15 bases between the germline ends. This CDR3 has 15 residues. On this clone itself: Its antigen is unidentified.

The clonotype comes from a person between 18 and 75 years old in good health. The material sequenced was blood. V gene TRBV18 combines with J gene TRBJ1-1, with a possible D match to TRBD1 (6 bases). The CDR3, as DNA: TGTGCCAGCTCACCGTCGACAGGTAGGGGCACTGAAGCTTTCTTT. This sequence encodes CASSPSTGRGTEAFF.